This T cell receptor beta chain was captured by sequencing in a study of cytomegalovirus exposure and HLA in healthy donors. Whole-study findings and limits: Most TCR sequences proved rare, with some public TCRs found in many donors. In vitro, a few CMV-associated chains proved specific for CMV antigens. For cytomegalovirus status, the classifier reportedly gave diagnoses with high specificity and sensitivity. The listing of 150 to 200 TCR beta chains classed them as cytomegalovirus-associated.

Clones were sequenced by immunoSEQ multiplex PCR, and TCRdb holds only the in-frame ones, with some missing. The table lists 130,000 or so clones, 89% of them singletons, with about 10% in the top ten. CDR3 size: 14 residues. V lost 7 bases, J lost 3 bases, and 8 bases stayed unmatched. Per germline, CDR1 LNHDA and CDR2 SQIVND (reference sequence). With respect to this clone: The antigen is unknown.

The chain couples TRBV19 to TRBJ2-7, with TRBD2 matching 8 bases. Sequencing used PBMCs. This clonotype originated in a woman aged 18 to 35 in good health and CMV-seropositive. This chain's CDR3 is CASTPGGVNYEQYF. CDR3 nucleotide sequence: TGTGCCAGTACCCCGGGGGGGGTGAACTACGAGCAGTACTTC.